This paragraph covers one T cell receptor (beta chain) sequence. This CDR3 has 18 amino acids. CDR1 LGHDT and CDR2 YNNKEL come from the germline V gene (reference sequence). V dropped 1 base and J dropped 0; count of bases not matched to a gene: 4. The sample comes from a study of blood T cell repertoires in COVID-19. In the authors' methods: Estimation of nucleated cell counts was performed using reference gene primer amplification. Profiled with immunoSEQ multiplex PCR; TCRdb holds only in-frame clones, not every one. V, J and clone size are taken as reported in that table, and D and trimming were inferred from the DNA itself. The repertoire has about 230,000 clones, around 92% of them found once; the top ten carry around 4%. Participants spanned ages about 18 to 95 years and resided in 20 to 25 US areas. Clinical history as reported by participants underpinned cohort assignment.

The rearrangement joins TRBV3-1 (or the pseudogene TRBV3-2) to TRBJ1-6; TRBD1 aligns across 9 bases. Sequencing was performed on PBMCs or T cells enriched from blood (not recorded which). The origin of this receptor is a woman in her 30s with acute COVID-19. This CDR3 reads CASSQVLTGGSYNSPLHF. In DNA, the CDR3 is TGTGCCAGCAGCCAAGTTTTGACAGGGGGCTCCTATAATTCACCCCTCCACTTT.